This T cell receptor beta chain came from a study of T-cell reconstitution after alpha-beta-depleted transplantation in children. This clonotype was counted ten times or more. Its specificity is not known. Unique molecular identifiers were incorporated during preparation of the TCRbeta library. MiXCR, run by TCRdb on the PCR reads, gives a single entry per CDR3 protein. Of approximately 110,000 distinct CDR3 sequences listed, about a tenth are singletons. Regarding the study as a whole: It was surviving recipient T cells and thymic progenitors that gave some patients high TCRbeta diversity at day 60. T-cell counts and diversity at one year post-transplant came mainly from newly produced T cells. By about two months after transplant, alpha-beta T cells reportedly arose from several hundred graft clones that had expanded.

Germline V gene sequence: CDR1 LNHNV, CDR2 YYDKDF (reference sequence). This CDR3 has 15 residues. Trimming cost V 0 bases and J 5 bases, with 13 bases left between them. This clonotype was obtained from a boy aged 2-15 years with acute lymphoblastic leukemia, due to receive a stem cell transplant. The sample here was PBMCs, taken before TCRalphabeta/CD19-depleted stem cell transplant. The V call is TRBV15, the J call TRBJ2-5; possibly TRBD1 for D (7 bases). Here the CDR3 DNA reads TGTGCCACCAGCAGAGAGCAATCAGGGGGGGAGACCCAGTACTTC. Translating gives CATSREQSGGETQYF.